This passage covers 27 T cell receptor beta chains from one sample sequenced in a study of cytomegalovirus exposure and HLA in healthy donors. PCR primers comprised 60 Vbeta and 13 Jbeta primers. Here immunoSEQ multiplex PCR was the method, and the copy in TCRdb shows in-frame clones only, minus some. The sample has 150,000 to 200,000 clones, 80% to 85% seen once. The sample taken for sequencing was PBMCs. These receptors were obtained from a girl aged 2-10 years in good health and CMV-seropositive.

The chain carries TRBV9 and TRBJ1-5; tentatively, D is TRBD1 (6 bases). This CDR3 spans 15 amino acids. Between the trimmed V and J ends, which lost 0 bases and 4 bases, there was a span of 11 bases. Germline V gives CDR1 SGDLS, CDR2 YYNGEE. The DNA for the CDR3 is TGTGCCAGCAGCGTAGGGGCAGGGGCAAATCAGCCCCAGCATTTT. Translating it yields CASSVGAGANQPQHF.

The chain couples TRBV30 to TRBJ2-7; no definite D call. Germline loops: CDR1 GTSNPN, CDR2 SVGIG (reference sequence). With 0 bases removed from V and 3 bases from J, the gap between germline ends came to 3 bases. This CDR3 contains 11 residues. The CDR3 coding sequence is TGTGCCTGGAGTGTATACTACGAGCAGTACTTC. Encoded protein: CAWSVYYEQYF.

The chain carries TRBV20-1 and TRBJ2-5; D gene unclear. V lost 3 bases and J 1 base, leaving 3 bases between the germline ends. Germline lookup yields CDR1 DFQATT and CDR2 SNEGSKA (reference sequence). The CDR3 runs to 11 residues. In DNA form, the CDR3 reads TGCAGTGCTAGCTCCCAAGAGACCCAGTACTTC. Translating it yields CSASSQETQYF.

CDR3 DNA: TGTGCCAGCGGGGGACAGGACTCTTGGTACACTAATGAAAAACTGTTTTTT. It encodes CASGGQDSWYTNEKLFF. This sequence joins TRBV27 and TRBJ1-4, with 8 bases matching TRBD1. The germline V gene encodes CDR1 MNHEY and CDR2 SMNVEV (reference sequence). The CDR3 is 17 amino acids. Losses at the gene ends were 8 bases for V and 2 bases for J; bases not matched to a gene: 13. The complete variable domain, with remaining parts taken from reference TRBV27 and TRBJ1-4, reads EAQVTQNPRYLITVTGKKLTVTCSQNMNHEYMSWYRQDPGLGLRQIYYSMNVEVTDKGDVPEGYKVSRKEKRNFPLILESPSPNQTSLYFCASGGQDSWYTNEKLFFGSGTQLSVL.

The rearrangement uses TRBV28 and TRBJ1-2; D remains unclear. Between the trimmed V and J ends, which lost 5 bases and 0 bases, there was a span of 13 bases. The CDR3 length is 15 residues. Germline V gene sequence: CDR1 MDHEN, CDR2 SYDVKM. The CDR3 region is CASSSLGSPNYGYTF. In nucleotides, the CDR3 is TGTGCCAGCAGTAGTTTAGGGAGCCCTAACTATGGCTACACCTTC.

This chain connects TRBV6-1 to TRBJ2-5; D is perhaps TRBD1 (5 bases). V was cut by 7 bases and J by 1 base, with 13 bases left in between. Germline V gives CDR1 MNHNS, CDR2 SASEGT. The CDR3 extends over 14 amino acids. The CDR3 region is CASTRKGLQETQYF. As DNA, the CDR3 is TGTGCCAGCACACGTAAGGGGCTCCAAGAGACCCAGTACTTC.

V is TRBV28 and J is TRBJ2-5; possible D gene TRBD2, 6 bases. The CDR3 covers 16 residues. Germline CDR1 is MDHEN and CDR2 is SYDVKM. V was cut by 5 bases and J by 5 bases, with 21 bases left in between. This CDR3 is CASSPWGSGGRETQYF. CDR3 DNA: TGTGCCAGCAGTCCTTGGGGTAGCGGTGGAAGGGAGACCCAGTACTTC.

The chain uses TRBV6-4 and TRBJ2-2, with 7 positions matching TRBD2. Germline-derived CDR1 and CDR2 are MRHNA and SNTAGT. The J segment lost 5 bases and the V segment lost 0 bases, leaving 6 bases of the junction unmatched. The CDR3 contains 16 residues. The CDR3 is CASSDSASGGTGELFF. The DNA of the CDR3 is TGTGCCAGCAGTGACTCGGCTAGCGGAGGAACCGGGGAGCTGTTTTTT.

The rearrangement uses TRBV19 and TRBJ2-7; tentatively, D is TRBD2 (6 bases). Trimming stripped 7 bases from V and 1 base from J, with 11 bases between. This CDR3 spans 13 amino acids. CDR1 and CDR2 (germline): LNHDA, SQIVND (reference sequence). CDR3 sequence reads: CASKAGPSYEQYF. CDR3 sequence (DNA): TGTGCCAGTAAGGCGGGACCTTCCTACGAGCAGTACTTC.

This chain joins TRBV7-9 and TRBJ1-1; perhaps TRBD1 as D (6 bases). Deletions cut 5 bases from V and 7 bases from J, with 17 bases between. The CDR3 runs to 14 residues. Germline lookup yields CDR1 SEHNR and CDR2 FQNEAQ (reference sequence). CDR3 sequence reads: CASSPYTGSSEAFF. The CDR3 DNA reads TGTGCCAGCAGCCCCTATACAGGGAGCAGTGAAGCTTTCTTT.

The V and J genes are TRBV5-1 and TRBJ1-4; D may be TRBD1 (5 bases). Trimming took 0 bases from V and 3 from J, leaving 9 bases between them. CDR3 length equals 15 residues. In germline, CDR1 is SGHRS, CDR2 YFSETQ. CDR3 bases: TGCGCCAGCAGCTTGGGTCCGACAGCTAATGAAAAACTGTTTTTT. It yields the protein CASSLGPTANEKLFF.

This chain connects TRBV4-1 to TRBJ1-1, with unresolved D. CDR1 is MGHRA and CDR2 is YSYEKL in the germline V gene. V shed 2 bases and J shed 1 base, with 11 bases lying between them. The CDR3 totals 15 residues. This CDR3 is CASSQILGGNTEAFF. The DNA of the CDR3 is TGCGCCAGCAGCCAAATCCTTGGCGGGAACACTGAAGCTTTCTTT.

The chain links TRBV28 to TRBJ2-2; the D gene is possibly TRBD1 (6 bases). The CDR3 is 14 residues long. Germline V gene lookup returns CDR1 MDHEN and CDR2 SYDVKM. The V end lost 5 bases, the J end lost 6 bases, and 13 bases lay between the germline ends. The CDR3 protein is CASSTYRVPGELFF. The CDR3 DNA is TGTGCCAGCAGTACCTACAGGGTTCCCGGGGAGCTGTTTTTT.

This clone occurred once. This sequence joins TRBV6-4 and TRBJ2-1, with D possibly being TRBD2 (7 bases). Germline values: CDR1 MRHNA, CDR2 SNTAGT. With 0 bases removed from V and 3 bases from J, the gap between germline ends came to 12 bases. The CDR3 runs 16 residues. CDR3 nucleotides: TGTGCCAGCAGTGACTCGGCGGGGGCGGACTACAATGAGCAGTTCTTC. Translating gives CASSDSAGADYNEQFF.

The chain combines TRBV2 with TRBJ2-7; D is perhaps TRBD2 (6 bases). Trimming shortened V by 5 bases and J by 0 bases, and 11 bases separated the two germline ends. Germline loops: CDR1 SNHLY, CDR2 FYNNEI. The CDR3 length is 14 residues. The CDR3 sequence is CASSMGLASYEQYF. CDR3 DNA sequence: TGTGCCAGCAGTATGGGACTGGCCTCCTACGAGCAGTACTTC.

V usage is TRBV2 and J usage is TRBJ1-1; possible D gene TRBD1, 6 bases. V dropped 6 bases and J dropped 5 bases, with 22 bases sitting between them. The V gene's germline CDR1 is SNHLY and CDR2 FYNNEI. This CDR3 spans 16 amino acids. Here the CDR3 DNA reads TGTGCCAGCAGCCCCAGGGTACAGGGTTGGTGGACTGAAGCTTTCTTT. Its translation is CASSPRVQGWWTEAFF.

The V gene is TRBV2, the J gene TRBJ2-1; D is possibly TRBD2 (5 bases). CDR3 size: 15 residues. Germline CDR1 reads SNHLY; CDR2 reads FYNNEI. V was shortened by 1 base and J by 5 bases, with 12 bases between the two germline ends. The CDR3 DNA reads TGTGCCAGCAGTGAAGAGGCTAGCCCCCACAATGAGCAGTTCTTC. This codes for CASSEEASPHNEQFF.

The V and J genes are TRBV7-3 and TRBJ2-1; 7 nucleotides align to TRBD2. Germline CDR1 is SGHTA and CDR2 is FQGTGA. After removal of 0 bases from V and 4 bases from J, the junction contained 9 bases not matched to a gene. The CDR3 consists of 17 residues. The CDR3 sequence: CASSLTGGRGLYNEQFF. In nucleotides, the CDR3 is TGTGCCAGCAGCTTAACGGGAGGGAGGGGACTATACAATGAGCAGTTCTTC.

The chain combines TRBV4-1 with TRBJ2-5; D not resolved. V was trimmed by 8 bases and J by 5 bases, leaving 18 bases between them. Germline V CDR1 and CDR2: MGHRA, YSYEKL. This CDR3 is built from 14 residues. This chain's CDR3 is CASSARNLRETQYF. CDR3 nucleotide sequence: TGCGCCAGCTCCGCGCGAAACCTCCGGGAGACCCAGTACTTC.

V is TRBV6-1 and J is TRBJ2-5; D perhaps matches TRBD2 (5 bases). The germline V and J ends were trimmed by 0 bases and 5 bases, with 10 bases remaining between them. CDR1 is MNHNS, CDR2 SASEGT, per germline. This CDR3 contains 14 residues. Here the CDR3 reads CASSEAPRGETQYF. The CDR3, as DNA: TGTGCCAGCAGTGAAGCACCTCGGGGTGAGACCCAGTACTTC.

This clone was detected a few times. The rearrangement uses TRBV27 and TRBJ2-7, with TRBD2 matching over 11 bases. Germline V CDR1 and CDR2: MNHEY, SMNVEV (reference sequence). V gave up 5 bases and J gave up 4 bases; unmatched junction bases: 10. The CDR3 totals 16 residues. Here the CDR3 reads CASSPVTSGMSYEQYF. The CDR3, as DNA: TGTGCCAGCAGTCCGGTGACTAGCGGGATGAGTTACGAGCAGTACTTC.

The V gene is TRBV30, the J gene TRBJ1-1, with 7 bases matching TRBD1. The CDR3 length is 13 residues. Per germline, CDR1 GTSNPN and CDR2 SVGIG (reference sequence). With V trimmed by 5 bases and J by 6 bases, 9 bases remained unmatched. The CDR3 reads CAWGETGYPEAFF. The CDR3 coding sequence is TGTGCCTGGGGGGAGACAGGGTACCCTGAAGCTTTCTTT.

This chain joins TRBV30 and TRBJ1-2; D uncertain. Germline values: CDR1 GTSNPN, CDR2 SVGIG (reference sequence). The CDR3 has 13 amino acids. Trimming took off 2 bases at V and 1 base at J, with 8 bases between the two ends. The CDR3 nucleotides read TGTGCCTGGAGTCAGGTGGATAACTATGGCTACACCTTC. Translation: CAWSQVDNYGYTF. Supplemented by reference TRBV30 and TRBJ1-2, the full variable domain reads SQTIHQWPATLVQPVGSPLSLECTVEGTSNPNLYWYRQAAGRGLQLLFYSVGIGQISSEVPQNLSASRPQDRQFILSSKKLLLSDSGFYLCAWSQVDNYGYTFGSGTRLTVV.

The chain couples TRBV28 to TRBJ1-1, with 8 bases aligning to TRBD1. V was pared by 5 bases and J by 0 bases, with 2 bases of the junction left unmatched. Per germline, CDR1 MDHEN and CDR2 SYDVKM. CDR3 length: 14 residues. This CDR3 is CASSPTGVNTEAFF. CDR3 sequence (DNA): TGTGCCAGCAGTCCGACAGGGGTGAACACTGAAGCTTTCTTT.

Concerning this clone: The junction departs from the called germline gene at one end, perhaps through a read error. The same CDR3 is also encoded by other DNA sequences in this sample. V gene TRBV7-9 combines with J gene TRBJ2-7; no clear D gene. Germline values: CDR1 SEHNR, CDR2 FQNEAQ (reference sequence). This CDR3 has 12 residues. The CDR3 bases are TGTTCCAGCAGCTTAGGAGCCGGCGAGCAGTACTTC. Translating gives CSSSLGAGEQYF.

This CDR3 reads CSVVRSGSWQETQYF. The CDR3 nucleotides read TGCAGCGTTGTGAGGTCAGGGTCATGGCAAGAGACCCAGTACTTC. This sequence joins TRBV29-1 and TRBJ2-5, with D perhaps matching TRBD1 (5 bases). The ends were cut back, 4 bases at V and 2 bases at J, with 17 bases in the middle. Germline lookup yields CDR1 SQVTM and CDR2 ANQGSEA. The CDR3 is 15 residues long.

Written as DNA, the CDR3 is TGTGCCAGCAGCTTAGAGGGGACAGGGACTGGAAACACCATATATTTT. Its protein is CASSLEGTGTGNTIYF. The rearrangement joins TRBV7-6 to TRBJ1-3; 9 positions match TRBD1. With 1 base clipped from V and 2 bases from J, the junction kept 3 bases outside the gene matches. The V gene's germline CDR1 is SGHVS and CDR2 FNYEAQ. The CDR3 runs to 16 residues.